The 29 T cell receptor beta chains below all came from one sample that was sequenced in a study of TIL therapy for anti-PD-1-resistant metastatic lung cancer. Stated time point: pre-treatment sample, taken before nivolumab and TIL therapy. Sequencing used immunoSEQ v3. Measured with immunoSEQ multiplex PCR; TCRdb has only the in-frame clones, and not every one. Of about 60,000 clones in the sample, around 87% were seen once. This specimen consisted of blood, obtained at baseline. These receptors all come from a person between 25 and 79 years old with non-small cell lung cancer.

J is TRBJ2-7 and V is TRBV27; 12 bases are shared with TRBD2. Germline V CDR1 and CDR2: MNHEY, SMNVEV (reference sequence). Germline trimming cut 5 bases from V and 4 bases from J; bases unmatched to any gene: 9. This CDR3 region has 16 residues. DNA for the CDR3: TGTGCCAGCAGTCCGGTGGTGACTAGCGGGAGTTACGAGCAGTACTTC. This sequence encodes CASSPVVTSGSYEQYF.

This clone has a handful of counts. The gene calls are TRBV5-5 and TRBJ1-4; D unclear. The CDR3 consists of 12 residues. The V gene's germline CDR1 is SGHKS and CDR2 YYEKEE (reference sequence). Between the trimmed V and J ends, which lost 2 bases and 6 bases, there was a span of 5 bases. In DNA, the CDR3 is TGTGCCAGCAGCTTTTCCGATGAAAAACTGTTTTTT. As protein: CASSFSDEKLFF.

The genes are TRBV2 and TRBJ2-5, with TRBD2 identical over 7 bases. Germline assignment: CDR1 SNHLY and CDR2 FYNNEI. The junction had 14 bases not matched to a gene; V was cut back by 7 bases and J by 3 bases. The CDR3 sequence is 16 residues long. The DNA of the CDR3 is TGTGCCAGCACGTGGGCGCTGGGGGGGAATGAAGAGACCCAGTACTTC. Protein: CASTWALGGNEETQYF.

The J gene is TRBJ2-5, the V gene TRBV28, with 7 bases lining up with TRBD2. V dropped 2 bases and J dropped 7; count of bases not matched to a gene: 7. Germline values: CDR1 MDHEN, CDR2 SYDVKM. The CDR3 totals 14 residues. The CDR3 is CASSLGGGPPTQYF. Written as DNA, the CDR3 is TGTGCCAGCAGTTTAGGGGGAGGGCCCCCGACCCAGTACTTC.

V usage is TRBV14 and J usage is TRBJ2-5; 12 positions match TRBD2. Germline CDR1 and CDR2: SGHDN and FVKESK. The CDR3 sequence is 20 residues long. The trim removed 1 base at V and 3 bases at J, leaving 15 bases unmatched. CDR3 loop: CASSQARGMSGLAGKETQYF. DNA for the CDR3: TGTGCCAGCAGCCAAGCCCGGGGAATGTCCGGACTAGCGGGAAAAGAGACCCAGTACTTC.

In DNA form, the CDR3 reads TGTGCCAGCTCACCACTGGGCGGGGGGGCGGTAGATACGCAGTATTTT. This encodes CASSPLGGGAVDTQYF. The chain links TRBV18 to TRBJ2-3, with 9 positions matching TRBD2. V lost 1 base to trimming and J lost 5 bases; unmatched junction nucleotides: 7. Germline-derived CDR1 and CDR2 are KGHSH and LQKENI. This CDR3 region has 16 residues.

The V call is TRBV2, the J call TRBJ1-4, with TRBD1 as a possible D gene (5 bases). Germline V CDR1 and CDR2: SNHLY, FYNNEI. Deletions cut 3 bases from V and 7 bases from J, with 9 bases between. This CDR3 is 13 amino acids long. CDR3 loop: CASSEGGSEKLFF. The CDR3 DNA is TGTGCCAGCAGTGAGGGGGGGAGTGAAAAACTGTTTTTT.

The chain couples TRBV4-1 to TRBJ2-3; the match to TRBD2 covers 7 bases. V gave up 3 bases and J gave up 5 bases; unmatched junction bases: 11. The CDR3 consists of 16 residues. Per the germline V gene, CDR1 is MGHRA and CDR2 is YSYEKL. The CDR3 bases are TGCGCCAGCAGCCACCCCTCGGGGGGTGGGTTAGATACGCAGTATTTT. Its translation is CASSHPSGGGLDTQYF.

The CDR3 spells CASSEGRMNTEAFF. The CDR3 nucleotides are TGTGCCAGCAGTGAGGGACGGATGAACACTGAAGCTTTCTTT. The chain recombines TRBV2 with TRBJ1-1; TRBD1 is a possible D gene (5 bases). The CDR3 sequence is 14 residues long. Per the germline V gene, CDR1 is SNHLY and CDR2 is FYNNEI. The V end lost 3 bases, the J end lost 0 bases, and 8 bases lay between the germline ends. Full variable domain (rest looked up from reference TRBV2 and TRBJ1-1): EPEVTQTPSHQVTQMGQEVILRCVPISNHLYFYWYRQILGQKVEFLVSFYNNEISEKSEIFDDQFSVERPDGSNFTLKIRSTKLEDSAMYFCASSEGRMNTEAFFGQGTRLTVV.

This sequence joins TRBV27 and TRBJ2-3, with D possibly TRBD1 on 6 matching bases. The CDR3 consists of 12 residues. Trimming took 4 bases from V and 7 from J, leaving 9 bases between them. CDR1 is MNHEY, CDR2 SMNVEV, per germline (reference sequence). The CDR3 reads CASSSQGHTQYF. The CDR3 nucleotides are TGTGCCAGCAGTTCACAGGGCCATACGCAGTATTTT.

The chain recombines TRBV9 with TRBJ1-1, with D tentatively TRBD1 (6 bases). CDR1 is SGDLS and CDR2 is YYNGEE in the germline V gene. This CDR3 region has 14 residues. Trimming removed 0 bases at V and 1 base at J, with 7 bases between. CDR3 DNA sequence: TGTGCCAGCAGCGTAGCGGGGGCGAACACTGAAGCTTTCTTT. It specifies CASSVAGANTEAFF.

This clone was counted a single time. The V and J genes are TRBV2 and TRBJ1-4; D not certain. The CDR3 is 15 residues long. Germline lookup yields CDR1 SNHLY and CDR2 FYNNEI. V was pared by 4 bases and J by 4 bases, with 13 bases between. The CDR3 is CASSVSPTGNEKLFF. The CDR3 nucleotides are TGTGCCAGCAGTGTCAGCCCAACTGGTAATGAAAAACTGTTTTTT. Filled out from reference TRBV2 and TRBJ1-4, the complete variable domain reads EPEVTQTPSHQVTQMGQEVILRCVPISNHLYFYWYRQILGQKVEFLVSFYNNEISEKSEIFDDQFSVERPDGSNFTLKIRSTKLEDSAMYFCASSVSPTGNEKLFFGSGTQLSVL.

This clone occurred once. This rearrangement joins TRBV27 to TRBJ2-3; unclear D gene. Germline V gene lookup returns CDR1 MNHEY and CDR2 SMNVEV (reference sequence). The CDR3 loop spans 15 amino acids. V lost 6 bases, J lost 2 bases, and 15 bases lay in between. CDR3 nucleotide sequence: TGTGCCAGCAGCCGCATAGGGCCCCTCACAGATACGCAGTATTTT. Translated: CASSRIGPLTDTQYF.

The sample holds a few counts of this clone. This chain connects TRBV11-2 to TRBJ2-7; the D is unclear. CDR3 size: 13 residues. Trimming took 5 bases from V and 0 from J, leaving 8 bases between them. CDR1 SGHAT and CDR2 FQNNGV come from the germline V gene. CDR3 residues: CASSPKSSYEQYF. CDR3 bases: TGTGCCAGCAGCCCAAAAAGCTCCTACGAGCAGTACTTC. Looking up the rest from reference TRBV11-2 and TRBJ2-7 gives the full variable domain: EAGVAQSPRYKIIEKRQSVAFWCNPISGHATLYWYQQILGQGPKLLIQFQNNGVVDDSQLPKDRFSAERLKGVDSTLKIQPAKLEDSAVYLCASSPKSSYEQYFGPGTRLTVT.

The chain joins TRBV5-1 to TRBJ1-6, with unresolved D. V was pared by 3 bases and J by 0 bases, with 10 bases between. There are 16 residues in the CDR3. The germline gives CDR1 SGHRS, CDR2 YFSETQ. The CDR3 DNA sequence: TGCGCCAGCAGCTGGTCACCGGGCTCCTATAATTCACCCCTCCACTTT. Protein product: CASSWSPGSYNSPLHF.

The chain couples TRBV15 to TRBJ2-7; 11 nucleotides match TRBD1. The CDR3 sequence is 15 residues long. J lost 3 bases, V lost 3 bases, and 4 bases had no gene match. CDR1 and CDR2 from the germline V gene are LNHNV and YYDKDF (reference sequence). CDR3 sequence reads: CATSSGQGAFYEQYF. CDR3 DNA: TGTGCCACCAGCAGCGGACAGGGGGCTTTCTACGAGCAGTACTTC.

This rearrangement joins TRBV27 to TRBJ2-3; D not certain. V lost 2 bases and J lost 4, with 13 bases in between. From germline, CDR1 is MNHEY and CDR2 SMNVEV (reference sequence). The length of the CDR3 is 15 residues. The CDR3 loop is CASSLLPYSADTQYF. The CDR3 coding sequence is TGTGCCAGCAGTTTACTTCCCTACAGTGCAGATACGCAGTATTTT.

This clone was detected a few times. This chain uses TRBV6-5 with TRBJ2-7; D gene unclear. The V and J ends lost 3 bases and 2 bases respectively, with 11 bases between them. The CDR3 contains 14 residues. Per the germline V gene, CDR1 is MNHEY and CDR2 is SVGAGI. As DNA, the CDR3 is TGTGCCAGCAGTTATAAACCTATTCCCTACGAGCAGTACTTC. Translated: CASSYKPIPYEQYF.

The chain has TRBV29-1 and TRBJ1-1; D unclear. From germline, CDR1 is SQVTM and CDR2 ANQGSEA. V lost 5 bases, J lost 7 bases, and 11 bases lay in between. This CDR3 has 11 residues. The DNA of the CDR3 is TGCAGCGTTAGGCAGACTTATGAAGCTTTCTTT. Its protein is CSVRQTYEAFF.

This clone turned up a few times. This chain connects TRBV3-1 (or the pseudogene TRBV3-2) to TRBJ1-2; D possibly corresponds to TRBD1 (6 bases). The V end lost 0 bases, the J end lost 8 bases, and 13 bases lay between the germline ends. The CDR3 sequence is 14 residues long. Germline loops: CDR1 LGHDT, CDR2 YNNKEL (reference sequence). The CDR3 protein is CASSQEIGGKGYTF. CDR3 bases: TGTGCCAGCAGCCAAGAAATAGGGGGGAAAGGCTACACCTTC.

The chain carries TRBV18 and TRBJ2-7; 8 nucleotides line up with TRBD2. The CDR3 length is 14 residues. Germline V gene data show CDR1 as KGHSH and CDR2 as LQKENI. V was pared by 6 bases and J by 5 bases, with 9 bases of the junction left unmatched. Here the CDR3 reads CASSLGGAGDEQYF. The CDR3 coding sequence is TGTGCCAGCTCTCTCGGGGGGGCAGGGGACGAGCAGTACTTC.

The chain joins TRBV28 to TRBJ1-1; D is unclear. In germline, CDR1 is MDHEN, CDR2 SYDVKM. Trimming removed 3 bases at V and 5 bases at J, with 13 bases between. The CDR3 is 14 amino acids. The DNA of the CDR3 is TGTGCCAGCAGTTTCTCGGGAATCGAGACTGAAGCTTTCTTT. Residues: CASSFSGIETEAFF. Combining the CDR3 with reference TRBV28 and TRBJ1-1 gives the whole variable domain DVKVTQSSRYLVKRTGEKVFLECVQDMDHENMFWYRQDPGLGLRLIYFSYDVKMKEKGDIPEGYSVSREKKERFSLILESASTNQTSMYLCASSFSGIETEAFFGQGTRLTVV.

This chain links TRBV19 with TRBJ2-6, with D possibly being TRBD1 or TRBD2 (7 bases each). The CDR3 loop spans 18 amino acids. V was pared by 4 bases and J by 0 bases, with 16 bases between. Germline lookup yields CDR1 LNHDA and CDR2 SQIVND (reference sequence). CDR3 residues: CASSRGGQTVSGANVLTF. CDR3 DNA sequence: TGTGCCAGTAGTAGGGGGGGACAGACAGTCTCTGGGGCCAACGTCCTGACTTTC.

The rearrangement links TRBV9 to TRBJ2-5, with D perhaps matching TRBD2 (6 bases). This CDR3 comprises 15 residues. From germline, CDR1 is SGDLS and CDR2 YYNGEE. V was cut by 0 bases and J by 2 bases, with 11 bases left in between. CDR3 loop: CASSVGVGGQETQYF. The CDR3 coding sequence is TGTGCCAGCAGCGTAGGAGTTGGGGGGCAAGAGACCCAGTACTTC.

The chain employs TRBV9 and TRBJ1-4; the D is unclear. V lost 4 bases, J lost 0 bases, and 10 bases lay in between. Germline CDR1 SGDLS, CDR2 YYNGEE. The CDR3 sequence is 15 residues long. CDR3 region: CASSPDGPTNEKLFF. In DNA, the CDR3 is TGTGCCAGCAGCCCCGACGGTCCAACTAATGAAAAACTGTTTTTT.

The CDR3 bases are TGTGCCACCAGTGAATATTATAGCAATCAGCCCCAGCATTTT. It yields the protein CATSEYYSNQPQHF. The V gene is TRBV24-1, the J gene TRBJ1-5; D gene ambiguous. CDR3 length: 14 amino acids. Germline CDR1 is KGHDR and CDR2 is SFDVKD. Trimming cost V 4 bases and J 0 bases, with 6 bases left between them.

The chain employs TRBV12-2 and TRBJ2-5; TRBD2 is the table's D call, not checked against the DNA. TRBV12-2 is a documented pseudogene. This CDR3 spans 16 amino acids. This CDR3 reads CASRLKRGRLGGTQYF. As DNA, the CDR3 is TGTGCAAGTCGCTTAAAACGGGGACGGCTGGGAGGGACCCAGTACTTC.

The chain joins TRBV5-1 to TRBJ1-1, with 7 nucleotides matching TRBD1. V lost 4 bases and J lost 1; bases outside the gene matches: 4. The CDR3 sequence is 14 residues long. Germline V gives CDR1 SGHRS, CDR2 YFSETQ. DNA for the CDR3: TGCGCCAGCAGCCCCTCAGGGGGGAACACTGAAGCTTTCTTT. Translated: CASSPSGGNTEAFF. The whole variable domain, filled in from reference TRBV5-1 and TRBJ1-1, reads KAGVTQTPRYLIKTRGQQVTLSCSPISGHRSVSWYQQTPGQGLQFLFEYFSETQRNKGNFPGRFSGRQFSNSRSEMNVSTLELGDSALYLCASSPSGGNTEAFFGQGTRLTVV.

V is TRBV3-1 (or the pseudogene TRBV3-2) and J is TRBJ2-5; D not certain. This CDR3 is built from 12 residues. V was cut by 2 bases and J by 1 base, with 2 bases left in between. Germline-derived CDR1 and CDR2 are LGHDT and YNNKEL (reference sequence). In DNA, the CDR3 is TGTGCCAGCAGCCAACGCCAAGAGACCCAGTACTTC. It encodes CASSQRQETQYF.